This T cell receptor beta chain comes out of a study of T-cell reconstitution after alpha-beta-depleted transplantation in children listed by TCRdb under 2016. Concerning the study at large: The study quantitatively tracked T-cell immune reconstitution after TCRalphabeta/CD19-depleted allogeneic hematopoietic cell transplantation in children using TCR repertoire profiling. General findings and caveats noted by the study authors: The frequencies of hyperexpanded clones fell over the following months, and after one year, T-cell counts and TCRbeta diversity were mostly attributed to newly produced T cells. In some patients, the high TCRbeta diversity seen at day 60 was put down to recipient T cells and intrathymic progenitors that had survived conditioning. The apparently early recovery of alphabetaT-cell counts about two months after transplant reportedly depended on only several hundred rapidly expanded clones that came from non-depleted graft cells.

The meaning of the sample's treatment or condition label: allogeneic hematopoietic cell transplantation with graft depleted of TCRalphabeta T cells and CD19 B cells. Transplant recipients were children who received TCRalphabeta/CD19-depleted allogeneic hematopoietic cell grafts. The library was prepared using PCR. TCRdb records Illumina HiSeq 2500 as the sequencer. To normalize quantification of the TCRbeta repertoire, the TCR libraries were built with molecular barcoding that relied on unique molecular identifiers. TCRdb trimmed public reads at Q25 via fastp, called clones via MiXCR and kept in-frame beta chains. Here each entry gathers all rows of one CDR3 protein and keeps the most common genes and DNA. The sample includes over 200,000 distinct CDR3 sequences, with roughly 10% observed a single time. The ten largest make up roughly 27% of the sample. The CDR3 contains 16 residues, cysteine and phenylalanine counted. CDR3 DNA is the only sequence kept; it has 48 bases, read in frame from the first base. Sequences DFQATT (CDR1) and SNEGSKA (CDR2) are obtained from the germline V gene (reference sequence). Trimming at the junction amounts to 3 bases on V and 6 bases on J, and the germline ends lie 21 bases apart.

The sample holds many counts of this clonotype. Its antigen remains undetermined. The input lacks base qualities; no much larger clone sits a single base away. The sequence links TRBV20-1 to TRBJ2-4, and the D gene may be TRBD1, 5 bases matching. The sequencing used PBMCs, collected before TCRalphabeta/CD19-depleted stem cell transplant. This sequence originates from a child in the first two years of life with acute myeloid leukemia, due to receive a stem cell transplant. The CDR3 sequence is CSARHNRGASGNIQYF. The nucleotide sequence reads TGCAGTGCTAGGCATAATAGGGGTGCATCTGGAAACATTCAGTACTTC.